Each of the 23 T cell receptor beta chains below was sequenced from the same sample in a study of blood T cell repertoires in COVID-19. The table came from immunoSEQ multiplex PCR; TCRdb's copy has only in-frame clones and leaves some out. The sample has some 390,000 clones; over 85% are singletons. The sequencing input was PBMCs or T cells enriched from blood (not recorded which). These receptors were obtained from a woman younger than 45 who had recovered from COVID-19.

V and J are TRBV7-3 and TRBJ2-1; D is perhaps TRBD2 (6 bases). The CDR3 contains 16 residues. Trimming removed 4 bases from V and 5 bases from J, with 18 bases in between. The germline V gene encodes CDR1 SGHTA and CDR2 FQGTGA. The CDR3 region is CASSSLGGIENNEQFF. The CDR3 DNA reads TGTGCCAGCAGCTCCCTGGGGGGAATAGAGAACAATGAGCAGTTCTTC.

The chain joins TRBV5-1 to TRBJ1-3, with D unresolved. Germline V CDR1 and CDR2: SGHRS, YFSETQ. Deletions cut 0 bases from V and 9 bases from J, with 10 bases between. CDR3 length: 13 amino acids. CDR3 sequence (DNA): TGCGCCAGCAGCTTGGGAATCGCGGCCACCATATATTTT. Its protein is CASSLGIAATIYF.

This clone was seen a handful of times. This chain joins TRBV28 and TRBJ2-7; 10 bases fit TRBD2. Germline CDR1 reads MDHEN; CDR2 reads SYDVKM. The CDR3 contains 15 residues. The J segment lost 5 bases and the V segment lost 5 bases, leaving 9 bases of the junction unmatched. CDR3 bases: TGTGCCAGCAGTGCCCCCGGGACTAGCGTACACGAGCAGTACTTC. It encodes CASSAPGTSVHEQYF.

This rearrangement joins TRBV11-2 to TRBJ2-2; D uncertain. The CDR3 consists of 15 residues. CDR1 is SGHAT and CDR2 is FQNNGV in the germline V gene. The V end was cut by 0 bases, the J end by 2 bases, with 7 bases between. This CDR3 reads CASSLDSGNTGELFF. The CDR3 DNA is TGTGCCAGCAGCTTAGACAGTGGTAACACCGGGGAGCTGTTTTTT.

The genes are TRBV5-1 and TRBJ2-1; TRBD1 might be the D (5 bases). Trimming left V 2 bases short and J 3 bases short, with 12 bases between. The germline V gene has CDR1 SGHRS and CDR2 YFSETQ. This CDR3 is built from 15 residues. The CDR3 nucleotides read TGCGCCAGCAGCTTTACGCGACAGATCTACAATGAGCAGTTCTTC. Translated: CASSFTRQIYNEQFF.

The CDR3: CASSLDGTVGSGNTIYF. The CDR3 coding sequence is TGTGCCAGCAGCTTGGACGGGACAGTGGGCTCTGGAAACACCATATATTTT. The gene calls are TRBV5-4 and TRBJ1-3, with 7 bases fitting TRBD1. Trimming cost V 0 bases and J 0 bases; bases outside gene matches: 6. Germline CDR1 is SGHNT and CDR2 is YYREEE (reference sequence). There are 17 residues in the CDR3.

V usage is TRBV19 and J usage is TRBJ1-1, with 9 bases that match TRBD1. The CDR3 extends over 18 amino acids. Germline lookup yields CDR1 LNHDA and CDR2 SQIVND (reference sequence). The trim removed 3 bases at V and 0 bases at J, leaving 11 bases unmatched. Here the CDR3 DNA reads TGTGCCAGTAGTATTGGGACAGGGCGGTCTGGACTGAACACTGAAGCTTTCTTT. Protein: CASSIGTGRSGLNTEAFF.

This rearrangement joins TRBV15 to TRBJ2-7; no definite D call. The V end lost 5 bases, the J end lost 1 base, and 15 bases lay between the germline ends. The length of the CDR3 is 15 residues. CDR1 is LNHNV, CDR2 YYDKDF, per germline (reference sequence). CDR3 in amino acids: CATSPTSRPSYEQYF. In DNA, the CDR3 is TGTGCCACCAGCCCAACGAGCAGGCCATCCTACGAGCAGTACTTC.

The chain is built from TRBV7-8 and TRBJ1-5; D perhaps matches TRBD1 (6 bases). CDR1 and CDR2 from the germline V gene are SGHVS and FQNEAQ. The CDR3 has 15 residues. V lost 2 bases and J 5 bases, leaving 13 bases between the germline ends. The CDR3 bases are TGTGCCAGCAGCTTAACCGGAGACAGGTATCAGCCCCAGCATTTT. Translation: CASSLTGDRYQPQHF.

The chain carries TRBV6-5 and TRBJ1-1; D unresolved. The length of the CDR3 is 13 residues. Germline V gene sequence: CDR1 MNHEY, CDR2 SVGAGI. V shed 7 bases and J shed 0 bases, with 9 bases lying between them. Here the CDR3 reads CASNLAVNTEAFF. CDR3 bases: TGTGCCAGCAATCTGGCAGTGAACACTGAAGCTTTCTTT.

V is TRBV13 and J is TRBJ1-4; 9 bases match TRBD1. The CDR3 contains 13 residues. V shed 5 bases, J shed 8 bases, and the junction held 3 bases outside the gene matches. Per germline, CDR1 PRHDT and CDR2 FYEKMQ (reference sequence). For the CDR3, the DNA is TGTGCCAGCAGCGGGGGACAGGGAGAAAAACTGTTTTTT. Translation: CASSGGQGEKLFF.

This chain joins TRBV6-2 or TRBV6-3 and TRBJ2-2, with D possibly matching TRBD2 (5 bases). The ends were cut back, 4 bases at V and 5 bases at J, with 20 bases in the middle. Germline V gives CDR1 MNHEY, CDR2 SVGEGT. The CDR3 covers 17 residues. CDR3 in DNA: TGTGCCAGCAGTTTACGCTTCGCGGCGGGTCTAACCGGGGAGCTGTTTTTT. Translated: CASSLRFAAGLTGELFF.

V and J are TRBV6-5 and TRBJ1-5; D not resolved. CDR1 and CDR2 (germline): MNHEY, SVGAGI. V was clipped by 3 bases and J by 0 bases, with 9 bases between them. The CDR3 is made up of 15 amino acids. The chain's CDR3 is CASSYAQNSNQPQHF. CDR3 bases: TGTGCCAGCAGTTATGCCCAGAATAGCAATCAGCCCCAGCATTTT.

The CDR3 DNA reads TGCGCCAGCAGCTTTGCAGGGCGTGAAAAACTGTTTTTT. This translates into CASSFAGREKLFF. The rearrangement links TRBV5-1 to TRBJ1-4; D is perhaps TRBD1 (5 bases). Trimming stripped 2 bases from V and 7 bases from J, with 9 bases between. Germline assignment: CDR1 SGHRS and CDR2 YFSETQ. The length of the CDR3 is 13 residues.

This sequence joins TRBV30 and TRBJ1-5; D is unresolved. V shed 1 base and J shed 0 bases, with 13 bases lying between them. CDR3 length: 16 residues. Per germline, CDR1 GTSNPN and CDR2 SVGIG (reference sequence). The CDR3 nucleotides read TGTGCCTGGAGTGGGGAGGAGATCAATAGCAATCAGCCCCAGCATTTT. This encodes CAWSGEEINSNQPQHF.

J is TRBJ2-1 and V is TRBV28; 9 nucleotides match TRBD1. The CDR3 runs to 17 residues. Trimming cost V 4 bases and J 4 bases; bases outside gene matches: 11. Germline CDR1 is MDHEN and CDR2 is SYDVKM. The CDR3 region is CASSSIRQGEGYNEQFF. The CDR3, as DNA: TGTGCCAGCAGTTCAATACGACAGGGGGAAGGGTACAATGAGCAGTTCTTC.

The gene calls are TRBV5-4 and TRBJ2-1; 7 bases line up with TRBD1. With V trimmed by 4 bases and J by 7 bases, 2 bases remained unmatched. CDR1 SGHNT and CDR2 YYREEE come from the germline V gene (reference sequence). The CDR3 sequence is 12 residues long. The CDR3 sequence: CASSPTGNEQFF. The CDR3 region has the DNA TGTGCCAGCAGCCCGACAGGGAATGAGCAGTTCTTC. The whole variable domain, filled in from reference TRBV5-4 and TRBJ2-1, reads ETGVTQSPTHLIKTRGQQVTLRCSSQSGHNTVSWYQQALGQGPQFIFQYYREEENGRGNFPPRFSGLQFPNYSSELNVNALELDDSALYLCASSPTGNEQFFGPGTRLTVL.

This rearrangement joins TRBV6-5 to TRBJ1-1; perhaps TRBD1 as D (5 bases). Germline CDR1 MNHEY, CDR2 SVGAGI. Trimming took off 5 bases at V and 6 bases at J, with 13 bases between the two ends. The CDR3 is made up of 13 amino acids. CDR3 DNA: TGTGCCAGCAGTACCTCTTGGGGCTCTGAAGCTTTCTTT. This gives the protein CASSTSWGSEAFF.

V usage is TRBV6-2 or TRBV6-3 and J usage is TRBJ1-6; 7 bases agree with TRBD1. CDR1 and CDR2 from the germline V gene are MNHEY and SVGEGT. The CDR3 has 13 residues. Trimming at V came to 5 bases and at J to 9 bases, leaving 4 bases not matched to a gene. The CDR3 nucleotides read TGTGCCAGCAGTCGGGACAGTCCTTCACCCCTCCACTTT. Protein: CASSRDSPSPLHF.

The chain carries TRBV9 and TRBJ2-3, with a weak D call TRBD2 (5 bases). The CDR3 consists of 15 residues. Deletions cut 3 bases from V and 2 bases from J, with 13 bases between. Per germline, CDR1 SGDLS and CDR2 YYNGEE. CDR3 coding DNA: TGTGCCAGCAGCGCCCCACTAGGCCTCACAGATACGCAGTATTTT. Translation gives CASSAPLGLTDTQYF.

The chain links TRBV27 to TRBJ1-5; D is undetermined. The V and J ends lost 3 bases and 2 bases respectively, with 11 bases between them. The germline gives CDR1 MNHEY, CDR2 SMNVEV (reference sequence). The CDR3 sequence is 15 residues long. The CDR3 region is CASSFLGVGNQPQHF. The DNA for the CDR3 is TGTGCCAGCAGTTTCTTGGGAGTGGGCAATCAGCCCCAGCATTTT.

On this clone itself: Other DNA sequences from this sample encode an identical CDR3 as well. This chain connects TRBV27 to TRBJ2-7; 9 bases are shared with TRBD2. Germline CDR1 reads MNHEY; CDR2 reads SMNVEV (reference sequence). This CDR3 is 14 amino acids long. V shed 6 bases, J shed 1 base, and the junction held 4 bases outside the gene matches. CDR3 DNA sequence: TGTGCCAGCAGGTTTAGCGGGAGTTCCTACGAGCAGTACTTC. It yields the protein CASRFSGSSYEQYF.

The J gene is TRBJ1-1, the V gene TRBV10-3; tentative D call: TRBD1 (6 bases). Between the trimmed V and J ends, which lost 3 bases and 11 bases, there was a span of 22 bases. CDR1 and CDR2 from the germline V gene are ENHRY and SYGVKD. This CDR3 comprises 15 residues. The CDR3 DNA follows: TGTGCCATCAGTGATCTCGAAACCGACAGGCATACGGCTTTCTTT. Protein product: CAISDLETDRHTAFF.